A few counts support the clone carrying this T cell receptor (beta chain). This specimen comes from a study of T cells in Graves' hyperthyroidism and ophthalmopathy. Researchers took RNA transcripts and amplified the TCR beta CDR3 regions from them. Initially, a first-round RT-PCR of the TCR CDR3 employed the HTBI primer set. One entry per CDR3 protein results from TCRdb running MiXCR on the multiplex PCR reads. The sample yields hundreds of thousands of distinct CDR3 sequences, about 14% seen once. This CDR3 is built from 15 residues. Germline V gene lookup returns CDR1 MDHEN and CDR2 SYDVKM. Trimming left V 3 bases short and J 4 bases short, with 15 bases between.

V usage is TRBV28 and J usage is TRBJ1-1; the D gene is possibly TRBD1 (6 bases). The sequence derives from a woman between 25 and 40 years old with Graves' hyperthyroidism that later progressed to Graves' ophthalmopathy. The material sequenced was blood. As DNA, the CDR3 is TGTGCCAGCAGTTTTTCGGCGGGGGCCGGCACTGAAGCTTTCTTT. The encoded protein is CASSFSAGAGTEAFF.